The entry below gives a single TCR beta chain sequence along with its context. This sample is part of a study of T cells in Graves' hyperthyroidism and ophthalmopathy. With V trimmed by 2 bases and J by 2 bases, 15 bases remained unmatched. There are 19 residues in the CDR3. CDR1 is SGDLS and CDR2 is YYNGEE in the germline V gene. The investigators amplified TCR beta CDR3 regions from RNA transcripts. Initially, a first-round RT-PCR of the TCR CDR3 employed the HTBI primer set. TCRdb reanalysed the multiplex PCR reads using MiXCR and keeps one entry per CDR3 protein. The sample shows approximately 600,000 distinct CDR3 sequences, roughly 13% of them seen only once.

The TCR comes from a woman under 40 with Graves' hyperthyroidism that later progressed to Graves' ophthalmopathy. The chain links TRBV9 to TRBJ2-1, with 8 bases that match TRBD1. Sequencing was performed on blood. CDR3 in amino acids: CASSVSGTGLPAAYNEQFF. In DNA form, the CDR3 reads TGTGCCAGCAGCGTCTCCGGGACAGGCCTTCCGGCCGCCTACAATGAGCAGTTCTTC.